This T cell receptor (beta chain) emerged from a study of somatic mutations in cytotoxic T cells in rheumatoid arthritis. Study information: The flow sorting of some V beta antibody-stained T-cell populations reached nearly 100% purity, and the sorted populations included V beta1+ cells sequenced for TCRB. Study outcomes and limitations: About an eighth of the roughly 65 patients had a largest CD8+ clone above 20% of CD8+ cells. CD8+ T-cell clonality showed no significant difference between rheumatoid arthritis patients and age-matched healthy controls.

Germline values: CDR1 MNHEY, CDR2 SVGAGI. Trimming cost V 0 bases and J 4 bases; bases outside gene matches: 1. The CDR3 is 15 residues long. Method: immunoSEQ multiplex PCR; TCRdb's copy keeps in-frame clones and lacks some. Among more than 6,000 clones listed, roughly three quarters were seen once. As concerns this clone: Its antigen is unknown.

Controls that were healthy consisted of blood donors whose median age was 56 years (range about 21-70), with 55% female. Sequenced input: CD8+ T cells sorted from blood. The chain uses TRBV6-5 and TRBJ2-1; 9 bases fit TRBD2. The sequence was collected from a man aged 35-49 years in good health. CDR3 loop: CASSYSGLAYNEQFF. CDR3 bases: TGTGCCAGCAGTTACTCGGGACTAGCATACAATGAGCAGTTCTTC.